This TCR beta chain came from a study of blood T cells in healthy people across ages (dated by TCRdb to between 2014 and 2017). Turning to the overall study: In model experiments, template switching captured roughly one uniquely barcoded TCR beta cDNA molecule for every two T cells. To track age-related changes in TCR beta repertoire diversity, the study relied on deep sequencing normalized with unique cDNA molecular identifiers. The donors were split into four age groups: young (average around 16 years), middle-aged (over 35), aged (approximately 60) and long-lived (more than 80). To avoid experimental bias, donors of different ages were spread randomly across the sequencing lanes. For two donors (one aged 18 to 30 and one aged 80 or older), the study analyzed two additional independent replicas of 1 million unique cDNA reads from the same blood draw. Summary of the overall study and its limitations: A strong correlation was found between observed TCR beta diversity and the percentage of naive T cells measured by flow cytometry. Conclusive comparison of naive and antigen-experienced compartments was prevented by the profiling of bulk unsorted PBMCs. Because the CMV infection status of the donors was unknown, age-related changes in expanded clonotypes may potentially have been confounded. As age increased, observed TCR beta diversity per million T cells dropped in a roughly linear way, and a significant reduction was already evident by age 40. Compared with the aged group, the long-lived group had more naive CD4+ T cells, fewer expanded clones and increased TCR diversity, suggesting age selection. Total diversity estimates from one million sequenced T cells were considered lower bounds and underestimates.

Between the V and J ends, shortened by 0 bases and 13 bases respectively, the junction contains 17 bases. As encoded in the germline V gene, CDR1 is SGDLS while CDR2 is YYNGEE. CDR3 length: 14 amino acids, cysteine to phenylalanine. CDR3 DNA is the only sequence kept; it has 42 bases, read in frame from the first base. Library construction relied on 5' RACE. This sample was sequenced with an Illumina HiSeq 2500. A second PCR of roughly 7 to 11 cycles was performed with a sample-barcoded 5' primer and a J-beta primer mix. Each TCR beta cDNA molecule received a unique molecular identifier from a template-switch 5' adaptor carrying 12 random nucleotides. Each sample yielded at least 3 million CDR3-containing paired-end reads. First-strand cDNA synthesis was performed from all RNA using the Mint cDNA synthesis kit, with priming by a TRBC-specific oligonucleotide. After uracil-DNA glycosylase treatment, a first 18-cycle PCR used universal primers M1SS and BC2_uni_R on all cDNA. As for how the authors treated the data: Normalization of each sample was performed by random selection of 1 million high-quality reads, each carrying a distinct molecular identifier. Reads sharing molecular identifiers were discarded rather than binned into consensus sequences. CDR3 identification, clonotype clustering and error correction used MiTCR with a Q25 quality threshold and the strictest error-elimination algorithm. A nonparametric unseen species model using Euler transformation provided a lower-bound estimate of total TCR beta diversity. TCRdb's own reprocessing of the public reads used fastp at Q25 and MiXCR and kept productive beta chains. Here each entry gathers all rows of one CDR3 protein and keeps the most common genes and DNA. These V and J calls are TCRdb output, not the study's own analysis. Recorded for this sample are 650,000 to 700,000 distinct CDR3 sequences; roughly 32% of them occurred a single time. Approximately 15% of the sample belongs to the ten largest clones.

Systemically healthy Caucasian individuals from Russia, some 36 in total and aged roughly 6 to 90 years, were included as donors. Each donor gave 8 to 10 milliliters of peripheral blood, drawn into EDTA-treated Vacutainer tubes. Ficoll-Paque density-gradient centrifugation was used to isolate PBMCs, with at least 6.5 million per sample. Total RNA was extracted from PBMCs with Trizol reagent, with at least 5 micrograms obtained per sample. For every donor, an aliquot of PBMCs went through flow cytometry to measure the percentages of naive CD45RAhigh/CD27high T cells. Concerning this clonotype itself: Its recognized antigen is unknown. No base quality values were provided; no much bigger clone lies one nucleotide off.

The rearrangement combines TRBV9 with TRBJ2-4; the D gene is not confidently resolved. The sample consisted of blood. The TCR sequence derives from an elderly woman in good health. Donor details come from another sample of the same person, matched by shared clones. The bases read TGTGCCAGCAGCGTAGGTTCCACTGGCAATGAGCAGTACTTC. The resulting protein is CASSVGSTGNEQYF.